The clone carrying this T cell receptor beta chain counts as medium-sized (0.01 to 0.1%). No antigen is known for it. Time point defined: sample taken at primary tumor resection. A total of fewer than 80 untreated early-stage non-small cell lung cancer patients served as donors. Tumor, nontumor lung or frozen PBMC supplied whole RNA that was sequenced unsorted. The data belong to a study of spatial heterogeneity in lung cancer. Germline assignment: CDR1 MNHEY and CDR2 SMNVEV (reference sequence). V lost 3 bases to trimming and J lost 7 bases, with 15 bases between them. The CDR3 has 14 amino acids. The study tagged each TCR cDNA molecule with a unique molecular identifier. TCRdb called the 5' RACE reads again in MiXCR, with one record for every CDR3 protein. Here the sample spans 4,000 to 5,000 distinct CDR3 sequences, almost 8.5% being singletons. Broader study findings: Coverage estimated for tumor T cells reached 7% to 8% for alpha chains and 13% for beta chains. Counts that tracked tumor mutation counts were those of expanded intratumoral alpha and beta TCRs.

The chain is built from TRBV27 and TRBJ1-2; D might be TRBD1 (5 bases). The TCR was taken from a female donor with early-stage non-small cell lung cancer. Source: lung tumor tissue, taken at surgery. CDR3 region: CASSFIGDESGYTF. CDR3 nucleotide sequence: TGTGCCAGCAGTTTTATAGGGGATGAAAGTGGCTACACCTTC.